The clone carrying this T cell receptor beta chain has just a few counts. Antigen specificity is unknown. These data belong to a study of blood T cells in healthy people across ages. This CDR3 is built from 16 residues. Between the trimmed V and J ends, which lost 6 bases and 2 bases, there was a span of 20 bases. Peripheral blood samples of 9 to 10 milliliters were drawn from each donor. Combining a sample-barcoded 5' primer with a J-beta primer mix, a second PCR ran for roughly 6 to 12 cycles. All cDNA molecules were each tagged by a template-switch adaptor with 12 random nucleotides. Via MiXCR, TCRdb re-called the 5' RACE reads, giving one row per CDR3 protein. The table includes almost 1 million distinct CDR3 sequences, roughly 47% detected once. Study-wide results and caveats: It was the long-lived donors that had more naive CD4+ cells and higher diversity than aged donors. Possibly, changes in expanded clonotypes were confounded because donor CMV status was unknown.

The sequenced sample was blood. The receptor comes from a woman aged 60-75 years in good health. The rearrangement links TRBV12-3 or TRBV12-4 to TRBJ2-7, with a weak D call TRBD2 (6 bases). The chain's CDR3 is CASRPEGRESPYEQYF. DNA of the CDR3: TGTGCCAGCAGGCCGGAGGGGCGGGAATCTCCCTACGAGCAGTACTTC.